These T cell receptor beta chains were read from a single sample in a study of T cell repertoires in cytomegalovirus infection. Each CDR3 protein gets one entry after TCRdb re-called the reads with MiXCR. Among approximately 350,000 distinct CDR3 sequences listed, about a third were seen once. These receptors have no identified antigens. The input for sequencing was cultured PBMCs, taken from culture after CMV antigen stimulation. The source is a human donor in good health (CMV status not recorded). Some clones in this sample may be carry-over from other donors' samples. The CDR3 runs from the conserved cysteine through the conserved F or W. D genes are given only for firm matches. Not all rows give a size; the values are once, few, many and, for expanded clones, a class.

V gene	clone size	J gene	D gene	CDR3 DNA	CDR3 protein
TRBV12-3/TRBV12-4	few	TRBJ2-7	TRBD1	TGTGCCAGCAGTCCACGGGTACAGGGGGCCTACGAGCAGTACTTC	CASSPRVQGAYEQYF
TRBV12-3/TRBV12-4	once	TRBJ1-5	.	TGTGCCAGCAGGCAAGGGGGGGGTAATCAGCCCCAGCATTTT	CASRQGGGNQPQHF
TRBV30	.	TRBJ2-1	TRBD2	TGTGCCTGGACTAGCGGGAGTGGGCTAAATGAGCAGTTCTTC	CAWTSGSGLNEQFF
TRBV7-2	many	TRBJ2-5	TRBD2	TGTGCCAGCAGCTTAGTAGTTACTAGCGGTCAGGAGACCCAGTACTTC	CASSLVVTSGQETQYF
TRBV7-3	.	TRBJ2-7	.	TGTGCCAGCAGCTTATCAGGCGGGGTCTTCGAGCAGTACTTC	CASSLSGGVFEQYF
TRBV4-1	few	TRBJ1-4	.	TGCGCCAGCAGCCTGACAGCCCCGACTATTAATGAAAAACTGTTTTTT	CASSLTAPTINEKLFF
TRBV6-4	.	TRBJ2-1	TRBD2	TGTGCCAGCAGTGTTTTAGCGGGCTCCTACAATGAGCAGTTCTTC	CASSVLAGSYNEQFF
TRBV11-3	few	TRBJ1-4	.	TGTGCCAGCAGCCGGGCGGGGGACAATAACAATGAAAAACTGTTTTTT	CASSRAGDNNNEKLFF
TRBV7-2	many	TRBJ1-1	.	TGTGCCAGCAGCCCCTTACCGGGACACAGGACCGTGAACACTGAAGCTTTCTTT	CASSPLPGHRTVNTEAFF
TRBV7-2	many	TRBJ2-1	.	TGTGCCACCTCCCCTAGGGTATACTCCTACAATGAGCAGTTCTTC	CATSPRVYSYNEQFF
TRBV7-2	.	TRBJ1-1	.	TGTGCCAGCAGCTTAATGGCACCCGATGTGGGCACTGAAGCTTTCTTT	CASSLMAPDVGTEAFF
TRBV7-2	many	TRBJ2-1	TRBD2	TGTGCCAGCAGCCGGACTAGCGGGAATCGGGATGCCTACAATGAGCAGTTCTTC	CASSRTSGNRDAYNEQFF
TRBV20-1	few	TRBJ2-3	TRBD2	TGCAGTGCGGTAAATAGCGGGAGATCCACAGATACGCAGTATTTT	CSAVNSGRSTDTQYF
TRBV7-4	once	TRBJ1-5	TRBD1	TGTGCCAGCAGCTTAGCGTTTGGACAGGGGATCAATCAGCCCCAGCATTTT	CASSLAFGQGINQPQHF
TRBV7-4	.	TRBJ2-2	TRBD2	TGTGCCAGCAGCTACGGACTAGCGGGAGTGGCCGGGGAGCTGTTTTTT	CASSYGLAGVAGELFF
TRBV5-4	.	TRBJ1-4	.	TGTGCCAGCAGCTACGAGAGGGGTACTAATGAAAAACTGTTTTTT	CASSYERGTNEKLFF
TRBV29-1	.	TRBJ2-6	.	TGCAGCGTGAGGGCAACTGGGGCCAACGTCCTGACTTTC	CSVRATGANVLTF
TRBV28	.	TRBJ1-1	.	TGTGCCAGCAGATGGACAGCTGAAGCTTTCTTT	CASRWTAEAFF
TRBV12-3/TRBV12-4	.	TRBJ2-6	.	TGTGCCAGCAGTTTAGTGATAGGGCATGGGGCCAACGTCCTGACTTTC	CASSLVIGHGANVLTF
TRBV7-4	few	TRBJ2-1	TRBD2	TGTGCCAGCAGCTTAAAAAGGGTTGATACGGGAGGTCCCCACAATGAGCAGTTCTTC	CASSLKRVDTGGPHNEQFF
TRBV6-2/TRBV6-3	few	TRBJ2-1	.	TGTGCCAGCAGTTCAGTCCACCTAATATTGAGTCCGTTCTTC	CASSSVHLILSPFF
TRBV7-3	few	TRBJ2-1	.	TGTGCCAGCAGCCGAAACCCTAGCTCCTACAATGAGCAGTTCTTC	CASSRNPSSYNEQFF